Listed below are T cell receptor beta chains from one sample, sequenced in a study of CD8+CD57+ T cells in acquired aplastic anemia. TCRdb fed the reads into MiXCR, producing one record per CDR3 protein. Among roughly 93,000 distinct CDR3 sequences listed, 55% to 80% were seen once. Sequenced input: sorted CD4+, CD8+, or CD8+CD57+ T cells (not recorded which) from PBMCs. These receptors all stem from a human donor with aplastic anemia. CDR3s include the opening cysteine and the closing phenylalanine or tryptophan. A D gene is named only where the DNA matches it firmly. The size entry is marked missing in some rows and otherwise reads once, few, many or a size class.

d_gene | j_gene | abundance | v_gene | CDR3aa | CDR3nt
. | TRBJ2-7 | . | TRBV10-3 | CAISPGTTRAEQYF | TGTGCCATCAGCCCCGGGACCACTAGGGCCGAGCAGTACTTC
TRBD2 | TRBJ2-7 | . | TRBV15 | CATSSGTSGIYEQYF | TGTGCCACCAGCTCAGGTACTAGCGGAATCTACGAGCAGTACTTC
. | TRBJ2-2 | . | TRBV19 | CASSIWIGSDANTGELFF | TGTGCCAGTAGTATTTGGATCGGGTCGGACGCGAACACCGGGGAGCTGTTTTTT
. | TRBJ1-3 | . | TRBV10-3 | CAIKTAPGNTIYF | TGTGCCATCAAAACAGCACCTGGAAACACCATATATTTT
TRBD2 | TRBJ2-4 | . | TRBV15 | CATSRSTERGNIQYF | TGTGCCACCAGCAGATCGACCGAGCGGGGAAACATTCAGTACTTC
. | TRBJ1-5 | . | TRBV10-3 | CAISGGAGDIQPQHF | TGTGCCATCAGTGGAGGAGCAGGGGATATTCAGCCCCAGCATTTT
TRBD2 | TRBJ2-7 | few | TRBV24-1 | CATPTSGRCEQYF | TGTGCCACCCCGACTAGCGGGAGGTGCGAGCAGTACTTC
TRBD2 | TRBJ2-1 | . | TRBV11-2 | CASSSTSGRWNEQFF | TGTGCCAGCAGCTCGACTAGCGGGAGATGGAATGAGCAGTTCTTC
TRBD1 | TRBJ2-7 | . | TRBV24-1 | CATSESGTGGEQYF | TGTGCCACCAGTGAGTCCGGGACAGGGGGCGAGCAGTACTTC
. | TRBJ2-1 | many | TRBV27 | CASSLSRWSVQFF | TGTGCCAGCAGTTTATCGCGGTGGAGCGTTCAGTTCTTC
TRBD1 | TRBJ2-5 | . | TRBV15 | CATNRGGYQETQYF | TGTGCCACCAACAGGGGTGGATACCAAGAGACCCAGTACTTC
. | TRBJ2-1 | once | TRBV4-1 | CASSQERPGNEQFF | TGCGCCAGCAGCCAAGAACGGCCGGGGAATGAGCAGTTCTTC
. | TRBJ2-7 | . | TRBV12-3/TRBV12-4 | CASSRYEQYF | TGTGCCAGCAGTAGATACGAGCAGTACTTC
TRBD1 | TRBJ2-7 | . | TRBV5-6 | CASSLGWDRAYEQYF | TGTGCCAGCAGCTTGGGTTGGGACAGGGCCTACGAGCAGTACTTC
. | TRBJ1-3 | . | TRBV7-8 | CASSLAVSGNTIYF | TGTGCCAGCAGCTTAGCTGTATCAGGAAACACCATATATTTT
. | TRBJ1-2 | . | TRBV20-1 | CSAKIGQTLAYF | TGCAGTGCAAAGATCGGGCAGACCTTGGCTTACTTC
TRBD2 | TRBJ2-1 | few | TRBV6-2/TRBV6-3 | CASSYPGLAGVSYNEQFF | TGTGCCAGCAGTTATCCCGGACTAGCGGGGGTATCCTACAATGAGCAGTTCTTC
. | TRBJ2-1 | . | TRBV10-3 | CAISAPESSYNEQFF | TGTGCCATCAGTGCCCCAGAGAGCTCCTACAATGAGCAGTTCTTC
. | TRBJ2-7 | . | TRBV19 | CASSIRADSWEQYF | TGTGCCAGTAGTATCCGGGCCGACTCCTGGGAGCAGTACTTC
TRBD1 | TRBJ1-3 | . | TRBV20-1 | CSASNRGGNTIYF | TGCAGTGCTAGTAACAGGGGAGGAAACACCATATATTTT
. | TRBJ1-5 | . | TRBV10-3 | CAISVVQSNQPQHF | TGTGCCATCAGTGTCGTGCAGAGCAATCAGCCCCAGCATTTT
. | TRBJ2-7 | . | TRBV10-2 | CASSALTTYEQYF | TGCGCCAGCTCAGCACTTACCACCTACGAGCAGTACTTC
. | TRBJ2-1 | . | TRBV7-2 | CASSLVGKGEQFF | TGTGCCAGCAGCTTAGTGGGAAAGGGTGAGCAGTTCTTC
TRBD1 | TRBJ2-3 | . | TRBV2 | CASSETGTGTDTQYF | TGTGCCAGCAGTGAGACCGGGACAGGCACAGATACGCAGTATTTT
TRBD2 | TRBJ2-2 | many | TRBV5-1 | CASSLDHPGLVRTGELFF | TGCGCCAGCAGCTTGGACCATCCGGGACTAGTCCGGACCGGGGAGCTGTTTTTT
TRBD1 | TRBJ2-3 | . | TRBV25-1 | CASSESGQGAGTDTQYF | TGTGCCAGCAGTGAGTCGGGACAGGGGGCCGGGACAGATACGCAGTATTTT
. | TRBJ1-1 | . | TRBV11-2 | CASSLEGSFTGHAFF | TGTGCCAGCAGCTTAGAAGGCTCGTTCACAGGGCATGCTTTCTTT
TRBD1 | TRBJ2-2 | . | TRBV6-1 | CASSVGQGREELFF | TGTGCCAGCAGTGTGGGACAGGGTCGAGAGGAGCTGTTTTTT
TRBD1 | TRBJ1-4 | . | TRBV10-3 | CAIRGTENEKLFF | TGTGCCATCAGAGGGACAGAAAATGAAAAACTGTTTTTT
TRBD1 | TRBJ2-3 | . | TRBV2 | CASQPPGQGAADTQYF | TGTGCCAGCCAACCTCCCGGACAGGGGGCCGCAGATACGCAGTATTTT
. | TRBJ1-3 | few | TRBV20-1 | CSANPQGGNTIYF | TGCAGTGCTAATCCACAGGGTGGAAACACCATATATTTT
TRBD2 | TRBJ2-5 | . | TRBV24-1 | CATSDSGLAGGFETQYF | TGTGCCACCAGTGATTCGGGACTAGCGGGGGGTTTTGAGACCCAGTACTTC
. | TRBJ1-6 | . | TRBV19 | CASSITGIRSPLHF | TGTGCCAGTAGTATTACGGGGATCCGGTCACCCCTCCACTTT
. | TRBJ1-2 | . | TRBV20-1 | CSARELYAAGLNRGYTF | TGCAGTGCTAGAGAACTTTACGCGGCAGGGCTAAATCGTGGCTACACCTTC
. | TRBJ2-3 | few | TRBV2 | CASTGDTDTQYF | TGTGCCAGCACAGGGGATACAGATACGCAGTATTTT
. | TRBJ2-2 | . | TRBV19 | CASSKGQNTGELFF | TGTGCCAGTAGTAAGGGACAGAACACCGGGGAGCTGTTTTTT
TRBD2 | TRBJ2-3 | . | TRBV29-1 | CSVATSGSGDTQYF | TGCAGCGTTGCTACTAGCGGGAGTGGAGATACGCAGTATTTT
. | TRBJ1-2 | . | TRBV25-1 | CASSLGARGYTF | TGTGCCAGCAGTCTTGGGGCAAGGGGCTACACCTTC
. | TRBJ2-5 | . | TRBV20-1 | CSARRAGLKETQYF | TGCAGTGCTAGGCGAGCGGGTCTAAAAGAGACCCAGTACTTC